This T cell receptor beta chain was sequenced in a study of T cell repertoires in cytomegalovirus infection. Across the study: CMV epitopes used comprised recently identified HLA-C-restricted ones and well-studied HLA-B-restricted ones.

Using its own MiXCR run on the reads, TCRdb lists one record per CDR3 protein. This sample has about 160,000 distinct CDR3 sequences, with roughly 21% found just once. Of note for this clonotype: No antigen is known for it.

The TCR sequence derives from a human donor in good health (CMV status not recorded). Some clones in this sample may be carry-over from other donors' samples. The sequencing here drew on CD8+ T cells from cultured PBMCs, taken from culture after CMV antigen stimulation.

CDR3 DNA: TGTGCCAGCAGTGGGGGATCGGGAGAGACCCAGTACTTC. It encodes CASSGGSGETQYF. The chain joins TRBV12-3 or TRBV12-4 to TRBJ2-5; D is possibly TRBD1 or TRBD2 (5 bases each). V shed 5 bases and J shed 4 bases, with 11 bases lying between them. The length of the CDR3 is 13 residues.